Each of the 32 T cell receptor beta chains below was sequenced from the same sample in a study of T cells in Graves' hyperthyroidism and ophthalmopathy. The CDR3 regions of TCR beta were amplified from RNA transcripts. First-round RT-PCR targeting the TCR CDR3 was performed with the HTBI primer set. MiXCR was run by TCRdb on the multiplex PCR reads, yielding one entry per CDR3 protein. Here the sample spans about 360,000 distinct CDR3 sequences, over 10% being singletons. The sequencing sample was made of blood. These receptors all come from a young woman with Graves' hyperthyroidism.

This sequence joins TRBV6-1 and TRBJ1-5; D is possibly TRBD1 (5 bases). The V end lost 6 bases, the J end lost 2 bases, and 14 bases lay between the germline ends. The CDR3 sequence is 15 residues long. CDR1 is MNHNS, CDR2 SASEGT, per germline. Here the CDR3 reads CASSWGSSGNQPQHF. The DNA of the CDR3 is TGTGCCAGCAGCTGGGGGTCCTCTGGCAATCAGCCCCAGCATTTT.

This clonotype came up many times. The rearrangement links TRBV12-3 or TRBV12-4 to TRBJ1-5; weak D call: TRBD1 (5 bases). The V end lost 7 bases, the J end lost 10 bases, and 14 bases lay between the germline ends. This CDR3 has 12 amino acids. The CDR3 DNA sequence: TGTGCCAGCATGAGGGGCCATAGTCCCCAGCATTTT. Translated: CASMRGHSPQHF.

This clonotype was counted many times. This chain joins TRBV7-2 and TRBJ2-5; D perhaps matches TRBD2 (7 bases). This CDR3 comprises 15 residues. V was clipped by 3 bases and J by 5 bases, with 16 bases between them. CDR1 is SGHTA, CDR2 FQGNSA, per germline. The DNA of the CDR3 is TGTGCCAGCAGCTTTCGACGGGGGGCTGCGGAGACCCAGTACTTC. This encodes CASSFRRGAAETQYF.

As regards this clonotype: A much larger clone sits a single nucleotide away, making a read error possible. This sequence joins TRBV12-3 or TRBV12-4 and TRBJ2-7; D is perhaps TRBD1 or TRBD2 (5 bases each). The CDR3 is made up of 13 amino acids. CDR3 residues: CASTPGRASERYF. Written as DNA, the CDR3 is TGTGCCAGCACCCCAGGGAGAGCGAGCGAGCGGTACTTC.

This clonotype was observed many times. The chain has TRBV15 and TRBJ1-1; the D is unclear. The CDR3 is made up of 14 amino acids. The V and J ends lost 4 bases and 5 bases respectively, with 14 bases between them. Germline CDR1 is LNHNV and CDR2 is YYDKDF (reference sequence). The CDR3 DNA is TGTGCCACCAGCAATCCGCGGCGGTTTACTGAAGCTTTCTTT. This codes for CATSNPRRFTEAFF. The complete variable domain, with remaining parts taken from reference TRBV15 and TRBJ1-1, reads DAMVIQNPRYQVTQFGKPVTLSCSQTLNHNVMYWYQQKSSQAPKLLFHYYDKDFNNEADTPDNFQSRRPNTSFCFLDIRSPGLGDTAMYLCATSNPRRFTEAFFGQGTRLTVV.

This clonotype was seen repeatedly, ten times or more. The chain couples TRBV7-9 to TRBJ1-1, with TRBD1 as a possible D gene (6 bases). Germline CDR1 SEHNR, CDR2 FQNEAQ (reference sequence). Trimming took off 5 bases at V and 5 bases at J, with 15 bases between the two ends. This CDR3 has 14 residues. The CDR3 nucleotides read TGTGCCAGCAGCCGTGTGACAGGAGGAACTGAAGCTTTCTTT. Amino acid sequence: CASSRVTGGTEAFF.

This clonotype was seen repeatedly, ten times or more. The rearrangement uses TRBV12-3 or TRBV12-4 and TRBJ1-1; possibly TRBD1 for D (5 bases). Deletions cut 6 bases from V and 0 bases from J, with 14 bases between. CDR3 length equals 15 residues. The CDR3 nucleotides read TGTGCCAGCAGGCCTTCGGGGGGGGTGAACACTGAAGCTTTCTTT. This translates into CASRPSGGVNTEAFF.

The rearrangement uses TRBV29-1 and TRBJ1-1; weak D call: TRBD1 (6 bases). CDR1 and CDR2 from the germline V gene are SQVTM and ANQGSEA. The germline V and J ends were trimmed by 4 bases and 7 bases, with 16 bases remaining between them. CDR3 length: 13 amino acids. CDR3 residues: CSVASGTKNEAFF. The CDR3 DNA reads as TGCAGCGTTGCCTCCGGGACAAAAAATGAAGCTTTCTTT.

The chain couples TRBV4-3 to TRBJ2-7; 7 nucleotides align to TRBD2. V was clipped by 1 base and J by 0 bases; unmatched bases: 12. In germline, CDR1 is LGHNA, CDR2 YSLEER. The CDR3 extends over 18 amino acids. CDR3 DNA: TGCGCCAGCAGCCAAGGCGGGAGATGTTCGGATTGCTCCTACGAGCAGTACTTC. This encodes CASSQGGRCSDCSYEQYF.

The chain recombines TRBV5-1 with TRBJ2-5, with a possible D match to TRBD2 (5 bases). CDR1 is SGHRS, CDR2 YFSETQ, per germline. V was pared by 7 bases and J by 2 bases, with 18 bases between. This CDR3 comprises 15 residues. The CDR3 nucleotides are TGCGCCAGCGGGTCCGGTCCGGGGAGACAAGAGACCCAGTACTTC. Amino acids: CASGSGPGRQETQYF.

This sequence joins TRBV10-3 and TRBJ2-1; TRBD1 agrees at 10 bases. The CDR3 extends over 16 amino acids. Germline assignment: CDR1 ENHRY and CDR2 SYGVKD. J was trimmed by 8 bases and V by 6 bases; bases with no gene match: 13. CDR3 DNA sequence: TGTGCCATCAGGAGAGGGTGGGGACAGGGGTCCCATGAGCAGTTCTTC. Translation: CAIRRGWGQGSHEQFF.

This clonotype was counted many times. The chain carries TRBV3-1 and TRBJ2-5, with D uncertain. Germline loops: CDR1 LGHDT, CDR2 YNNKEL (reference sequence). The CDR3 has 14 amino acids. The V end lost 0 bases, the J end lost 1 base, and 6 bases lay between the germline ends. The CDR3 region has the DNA TGTGCCAGCAGCCAAGATCTATCCCAAGAGACCCAGTACTTC. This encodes CASSQDLSQETQYF.

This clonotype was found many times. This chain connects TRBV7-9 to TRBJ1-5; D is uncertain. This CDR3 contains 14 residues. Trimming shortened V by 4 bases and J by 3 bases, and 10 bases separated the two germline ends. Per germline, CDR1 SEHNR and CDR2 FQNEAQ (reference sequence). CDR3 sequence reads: CASSSPEPNQPQHF. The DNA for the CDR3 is TGTGCCAGCAGCTCCCCCGAACCCAATCAGCCCCAGCATTTT.

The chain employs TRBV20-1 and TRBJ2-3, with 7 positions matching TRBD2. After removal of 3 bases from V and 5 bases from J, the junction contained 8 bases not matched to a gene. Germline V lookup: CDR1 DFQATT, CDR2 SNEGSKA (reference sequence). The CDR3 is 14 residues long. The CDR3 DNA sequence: TGCAGTGCTAGTGGGGGGGGTCGGGGAGATACGCAGTATTTT. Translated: CSASGGGRGDTQYF.

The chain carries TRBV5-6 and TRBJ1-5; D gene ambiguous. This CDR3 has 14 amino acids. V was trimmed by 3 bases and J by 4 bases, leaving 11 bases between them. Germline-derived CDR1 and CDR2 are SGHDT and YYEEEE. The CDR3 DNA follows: TGTGCCAGCAGCTCGGTGGAGTTTAATCAGCCCCAGCATTTT. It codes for CASSSVEFNQPQHF. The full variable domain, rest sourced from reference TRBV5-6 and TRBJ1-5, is DAGVTQSPTHLIKTRGQQVTLRCSPKSGHDTVSWYQQALGQGPQFIFQYYEEEERQRGNFPDRFSGHQFPNYSSELNVNALLLGDSALYLCASSSVEFNQPQHFGDGTRLSIL.

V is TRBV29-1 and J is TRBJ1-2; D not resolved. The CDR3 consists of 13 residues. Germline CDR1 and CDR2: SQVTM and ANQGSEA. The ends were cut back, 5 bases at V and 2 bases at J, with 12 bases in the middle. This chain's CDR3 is CSVRGVPNYGYTF. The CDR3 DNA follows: TGCAGCGTTCGGGGAGTCCCAAACTATGGCTACACCTTC.

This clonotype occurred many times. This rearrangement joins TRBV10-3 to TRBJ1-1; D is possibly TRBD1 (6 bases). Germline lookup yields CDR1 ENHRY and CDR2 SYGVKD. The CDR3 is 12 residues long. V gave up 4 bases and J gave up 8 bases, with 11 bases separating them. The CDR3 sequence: CAISGFRGEAFF. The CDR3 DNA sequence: TGTGCCATCAGTGGTTTCAGGGGAGAAGCTTTCTTT.

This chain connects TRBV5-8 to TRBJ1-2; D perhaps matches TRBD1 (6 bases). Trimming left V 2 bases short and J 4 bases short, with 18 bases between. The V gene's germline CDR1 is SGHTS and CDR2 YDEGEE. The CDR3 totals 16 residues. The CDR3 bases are TGTGCCAGCAGCTTCGCCCCGACAGGCTTTGGCTATGGCTACACCTTC. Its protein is CASSFAPTGFGYGYTF.

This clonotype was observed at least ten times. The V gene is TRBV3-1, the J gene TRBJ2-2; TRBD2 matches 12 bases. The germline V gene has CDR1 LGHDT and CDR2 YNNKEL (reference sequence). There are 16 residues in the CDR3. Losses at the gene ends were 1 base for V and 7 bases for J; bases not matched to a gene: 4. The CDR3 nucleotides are TGTGCCAGCAGCCAAGGACTAGCGGGGGAAGTCGGGGAGCTGTTTTTT. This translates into CASSQGLAGEVGELFF.

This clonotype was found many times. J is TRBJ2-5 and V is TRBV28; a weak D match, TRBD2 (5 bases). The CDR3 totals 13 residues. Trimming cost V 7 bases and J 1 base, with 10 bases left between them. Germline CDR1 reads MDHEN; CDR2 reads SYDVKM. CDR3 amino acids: CASTRAGQETQYF. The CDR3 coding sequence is TGTGCCAGCACGAGGGCGGGCCAAGAGACCCAGTACTTC.

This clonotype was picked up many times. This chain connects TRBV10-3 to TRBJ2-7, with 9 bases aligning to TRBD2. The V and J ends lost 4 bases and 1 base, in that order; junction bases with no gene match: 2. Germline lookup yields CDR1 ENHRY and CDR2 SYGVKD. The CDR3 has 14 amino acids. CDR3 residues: CAISGLAGSYEQYF. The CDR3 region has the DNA TGTGCCATCAGTGGGCTAGCGGGATCCTACGAGCAGTACTTC.

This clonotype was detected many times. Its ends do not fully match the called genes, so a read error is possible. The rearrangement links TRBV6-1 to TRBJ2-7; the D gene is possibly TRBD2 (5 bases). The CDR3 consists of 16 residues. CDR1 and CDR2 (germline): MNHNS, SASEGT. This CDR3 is CASNEADGMFSGEQYF. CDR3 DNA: TGTGCCAGCAATGAAGCTGACGGGATGTTCTCGGGGGAGCAGTACTTC.

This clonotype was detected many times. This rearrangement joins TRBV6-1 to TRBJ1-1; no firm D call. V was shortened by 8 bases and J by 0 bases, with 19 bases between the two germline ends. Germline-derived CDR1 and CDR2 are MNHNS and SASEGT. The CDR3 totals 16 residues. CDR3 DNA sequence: TGTGCCAGCCCCAGTGACACCGGGTCCTTGAACACTGAAGCTTTCTTT. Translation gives CASPSDTGSLNTEAFF.

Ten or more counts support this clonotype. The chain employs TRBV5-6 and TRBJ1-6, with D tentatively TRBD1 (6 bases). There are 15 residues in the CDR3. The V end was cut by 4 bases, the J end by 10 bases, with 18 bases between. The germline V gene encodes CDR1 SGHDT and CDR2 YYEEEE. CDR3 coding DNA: TGTGCCAGCAGCCCAGGGACACCGGGGAGGTCACCCCTCCACTTT. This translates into CASSPGTPGRSPLHF.

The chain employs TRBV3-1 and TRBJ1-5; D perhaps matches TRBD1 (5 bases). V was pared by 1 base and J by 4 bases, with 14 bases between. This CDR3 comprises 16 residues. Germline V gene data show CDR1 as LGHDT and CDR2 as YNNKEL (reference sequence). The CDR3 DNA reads TGTGCCAGCAGCCAAGGGAACGGGGCCCCAAATCAGCCCCAGCATTTT. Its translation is CASSQGNGAPNQPQHF.

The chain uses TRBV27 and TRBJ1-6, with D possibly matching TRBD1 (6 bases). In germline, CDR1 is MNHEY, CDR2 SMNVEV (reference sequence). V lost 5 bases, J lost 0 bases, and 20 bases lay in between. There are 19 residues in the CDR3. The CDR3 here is CASSAGGGARDSYNSPLHF. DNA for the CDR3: TGTGCCAGCAGTGCCGGCGGGGGGGCGCGGGACTCCTATAATTCACCCCTCCACTTT.

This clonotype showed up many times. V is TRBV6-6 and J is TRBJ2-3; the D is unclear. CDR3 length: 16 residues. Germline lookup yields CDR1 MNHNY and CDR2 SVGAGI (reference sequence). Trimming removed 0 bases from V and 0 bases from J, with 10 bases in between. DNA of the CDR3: TGTGCCAGCAGTTACTCGATGGCTACAAGCACAGATACGCAGTATTTT. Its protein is CASSYSMATSTDTQYF.

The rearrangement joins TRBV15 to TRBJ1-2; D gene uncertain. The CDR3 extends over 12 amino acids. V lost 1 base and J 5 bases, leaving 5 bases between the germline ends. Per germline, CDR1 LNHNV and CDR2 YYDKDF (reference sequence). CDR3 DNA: TGTGCCACCAGCAGAGCGGAATATGGCTACACCTTC. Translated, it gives CATSRAEYGYTF.

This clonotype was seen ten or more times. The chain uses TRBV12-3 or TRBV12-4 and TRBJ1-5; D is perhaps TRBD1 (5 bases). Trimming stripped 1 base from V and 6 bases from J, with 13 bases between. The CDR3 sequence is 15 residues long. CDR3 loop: CASSLGGEIGQPQHF. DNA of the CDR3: TGTGCCAGCAGTTTAGGGGGGGAAATCGGTCAGCCCCAGCATTTT.

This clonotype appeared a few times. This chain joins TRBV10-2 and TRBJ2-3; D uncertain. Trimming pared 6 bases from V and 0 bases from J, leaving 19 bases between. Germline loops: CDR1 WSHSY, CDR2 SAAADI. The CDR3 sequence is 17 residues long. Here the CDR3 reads CASRPPGSSYSTDTQYF. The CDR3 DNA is TGCGCCAGCAGACCCCCCGGGTCATCATACAGCACAGATACGCAGTATTTT.

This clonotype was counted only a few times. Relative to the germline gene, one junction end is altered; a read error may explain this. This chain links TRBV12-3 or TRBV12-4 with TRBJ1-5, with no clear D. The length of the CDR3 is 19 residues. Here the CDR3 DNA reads TGTGCCAGCAAACAGTTTTTATGGTTTTCGTGTGTTCCCAATCGGCCCCAGCATTTT. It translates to CASKQFLWFSCVPNRPQHF.

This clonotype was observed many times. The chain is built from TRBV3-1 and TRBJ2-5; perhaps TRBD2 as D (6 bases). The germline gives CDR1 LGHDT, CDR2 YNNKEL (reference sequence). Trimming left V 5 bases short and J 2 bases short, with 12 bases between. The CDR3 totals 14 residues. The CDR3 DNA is TGTGCCAGCAGCTACTACCGGGAGCAAGAGACCCAGTACTTC. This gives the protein CASSYYREQETQYF.